The subject of this entry is one TCR beta chain. Its antigen remains unidentified. These data come from a study of post-analysis software for immune sequencing data. Study as a whole: Progressive-relapsing, secondary progressive and relapsing-remitting multiple sclerosis were among the disease courses included. Overall study results and limits: Patients had higher frequencies than controls of four to six TRBV segments, including TRBV5-6, TRBV5-1 and TRBV20-1. When compared against controls, multiple sclerosis patients showed significantly lower normalized Chao1 diversity.

Incorporated into the TCR beta cDNA libraries were unique molecular identifiers, which served to reduce PCR and sequencing biases. Each CDR3 protein gets one entry after TCRdb re-called the PCR reads with MiXCR. Of approximately 690,000 distinct CDR3 sequences listed, around 64% are singletons. From germline, CDR1 is SGHRS and CDR2 YFSETQ. Trimming removed 3 bases from V and 5 bases from J, with 17 bases in between. CDR3 length equals 15 residues. Sequencing used blood. This clonotype originated in a girl aged 2-10 years with multiple sclerosis. This chain links TRBV5-1 with TRBJ2-5; D assignment may be TRBD1 or TRBD2 (6 bases each). The CDR3 sequence: CASSWDTTGGETQYF. CDR3 nucleotide sequence: TGCGCCAGCAGCTGGGACACCACCGGAGGGGAGACCCAGTACTTC.